This TCR beta chain is drawn from a study of CD8 T cells in ankylosing spondylitis (dated by TCRdb to the late 2010s). Background on the whole study: To find TCR variants linked to disease, the study profiled T cell receptor beta repertoires in ankylosing spondylitis patients and healthy donors. The full study cohort was made up of 20 to 25 ankylosing spondylitis patients and 108 healthy donors. Peripheral blood was sampled, and synovial fluid was additionally collected from ankylosing spondylitis patients. What the authors observed across the whole study: In peripheral blood, the disease-linked clones were found at relatively low frequencies and had a CD8+ phenotype. Significant enrichment of the disease-linked clones was reported in matched synovial fluid samples from ankylosing spondylitis patients. A TCR beta motif of about 8 highly homologous amino acid variants appeared characteristic of blood from ankylosing spondylitis patients. Some motif variants were previously reported in synovial fluid and blood of reactive arthritis patients, suggesting common disease-initiation mechanisms.

The reads were generated on an Illumina HiSeq 2500. Quantitative 5'-RACE with molecular barcodes was the method used to prepare the TCR beta libraries. For the original study's pipeline: To identify disease-linked TCR variants, a new computational method was used, one built on a probabilistic model of VDJ rearrangement. TCRdb reanalyzed the raw reads on its own, using fastp at Q25 for trimming and MiXCR for clone calling, and kept in-frame beta chains. Records with the same CDR3 protein are collapsed into one entry carrying the most frequent genes and DNA. The V and J calls come from TCRdb's annotation, not from the publication. In this sample the table shows around 150,000 distinct CDR3 sequences, around 16% of which occur a single time. Approximately 7.8% of the sample lies in the top ten. This clonotype was picked up many times. Its antigen is currently not known. No much larger clone is present one base from it, and per-base qualities are unavailable.

The germline V gene gives CDR1 as SGHVS and CDR2 as FNYEAQ. Between the V and J ends, shortened by 5 bases and 4 bases respectively, the junction contains 11 bases. Spanning cysteine to phenylalanine, the CDR3 consists of 13 amino acids. Of all the DNA, just the CDR3 is kept, 39 bases in frame from base 1. The TCR comes from a male donor with ankylosing spondylitis or in good health (not recorded which). Here the chain combines TRBV7-6 and TRBJ1-1; the D segment cannot be called with confidence. The specimen was blood, either unsorted or a sorted T cell fraction (not recorded which). The CDR3 sequence is CASSREGTTEAFF. The DNA sequence is as follows: TGTGCCAGCAGCAGGGAGGGCACCACTGAAGCTTTCTTT.